The clone carrying this T cell receptor (beta chain) appeared a few times. Antigen specificity is unknown. These data are taken from a study of T-cell reconstitution after alpha-beta-depleted transplantation in children. Whole-study findings and limits: Several hundred expanded graft clones reportedly supplied alpha-beta T cells about two months after transplant. From surviving recipient T cells and thymic progenitors came the high day-60 TCRbeta diversity observed in some patients.

Unique molecular identifiers tagged the TCRbeta library. TCRdb fed the PCR reads into MiXCR, producing one record per CDR3 protein. The sample lists a few hundred thousand distinct CDR3 sequences; more than 20% were seen once. This CDR3 spans 15 amino acids. Trimming took 3 bases from V and 0 from J, leaving 6 bases between them. In germline, CDR1 is KGHSH, CDR2 LQKENI. Source: PBMCs, taken before TCRalphabeta/CD19-depleted stem cell transplant. J is TRBJ2-6 and V is TRBV18, with unresolved D. This sequence originates from a boy less than two years old with Wiskott-Aldrich syndrome, due to receive a stem cell transplant. The CDR3 coding sequence is TGTGCCAGCTCACCCATCATCTCTGGGGCCAACGTCCTGACTTTC. This translates into CASSPIISGANVLTF.